These T cell receptor beta chains were read from a single sample in a study of OX40 agonist ivuxolimab in advanced cancers. Clones were sequenced by immunoSEQ multiplex PCR, and TCRdb holds only the in-frame ones, with some missing. The sample has 70,000 or so clones, roughly 88% seen once. Source: CD4+ or CD8+ T cells sorted from blood, taken in a trial of the OX40 agonist ivuxolimab. Source of these receptors: an adult with an advanced solid tumor such as melanoma, head and neck, liver or kidney cancer. Both conserved end residues are trimmed from each CDR3. The order of the fields is V gene, CDR3 protein.

TRBV19	ASSNLGGSEAF
TRBV14	ASSQGSFPGGEAF
TRBV7-2	ASSHRTGNYEQY
TRBV7-9	ASSPDNYEQY
TRBV18	ASSPNPGGRNSPLH
TRBV7-9	ASSFTGGTNEKLF
TRBV9	ASSEGTSRSGYEQY
TRBV5-5	ASRGAGGGSEQF
TRBV19	ASSMGTRRYEQY
TRBV9	ASSLTGTSVSYEQY
TRBV18	ASSQRQGGYEQY
TRBV5-1	ASSLGLTQEKLF
TRBV10-2	ASTRGDSGSYEQY
TRBV25-1	ASIGTGDLNTEAF
TRBV6-6	ASSYTSGGRDIQY
TRBV30	AWARTSGRGEQF
TRBV5-6	ASSLPGGTDTQY
TRBV28	ASSFMEGARYEQY
TRBV10-2	ASTEFMNTEAF
TRBV7-2	ASSLGQGRSYGYT
TRBV19	ASSSMGGGAAGELF
TRBV30	AWSVSTLGNEQY
TRBV6-1	ASSTGRYGYT
TRBV30	AWIVRGRETQY
TRBV14	ASRQGIGGTEAF
TRBV6-1	ASSEAWGLGRETQY
TRBV19	ATSSYNEQF
TRBV7-2	ASSRSGGAGEKLF
TRBV7-2	ASSHPGGTEAF
TRBV5-1	ASSWGQGTNTEAF
TRBV18	ASSPPGLQSYEQY
TRBV6-6	ASSSPGGGNQPQH
TRBV5-4	ASSLGGGAPKEQY
TRBV28	ASTPSAEEKLF
TRBV28	ASREFKGGNQPQH
TRBV9	ASSGRTAAYNEQF
TRBV12-2	PGLYEQY
TRBV6-1	ASSVRQGATDTQY
TRBV5-4	ATGKGQPNTEAF
TRBV28	ASEGADAYGYT
TRBV28	ASSGQPKQAF
TRBV6-6	ASSPGQRNTEAF